Listed below are T cell receptor beta chains from one sample, sequenced in a study of technical replicates of blood from several donors. Using immunoSEQ multiplex PCR, the repertoire was profiled, and TCRdb retains in-frame clones only, with some absent. Of roughly 80,000 clones in the sample, roughly 94% were seen once. What was sequenced was T cells isolated from PBMCs. The origin of the receptors is a human donor in good health. The CDR3 runs from the conserved cysteine through the conserved F or W. Fields, in order: J gene, D gene, clone size, V gene, CDR3 DNA, CDR3 protein. The D gene is left open where the match is weak. Some rows mark clone size as missing; the rest say once, few, many or name a class of expanded clone.

J gene: TRBJ1-2
D gene: TRBD1
clone size: -
V gene: TRBV29-1
CDR3 DNA: TGCAGCGTTGAATTATTGGGGACAGAGATCTATGGCTACACCTTC
CDR3 protein: CSVELLGTEIYGYTF

J gene: TRBJ2-7
D gene: TRBD1
clone size: once
V gene: TRBV5-4
CDR3 DNA: TGTGCCAGCAGCTCTGACAGGGGTCACGAGCAGTACTTC
CDR3 protein: CASSSDRGHEQYF

J gene: TRBJ2-7
D gene: -
clone size: -
V gene: TRBV25-1
CDR3 DNA: TGTGCCAGCAGTGAAGCAGAAGCCTACGAGCAGTACTTC
CDR3 protein: CASSEAEAYEQYF

J gene: TRBJ1-1
D gene: -
clone size: few
V gene: TRBV9
CDR3 DNA: TGTGCCAGCAGCGCAAGACAGGTGGGGACTGAAGCTTTCTTT
CDR3 protein: CASSARQVGTEAFF

J gene: TRBJ1-1
D gene: TRBD1
clone size: -
V gene: TRBV7-9
CDR3 DNA: TGTGCCAGCAGCGAACAGGGGATGGGCACTGAAGCTTTCTTT
CDR3 protein: CASSEQGMGTEAFF

J gene: TRBJ1-5
D gene: TRBD1
clone size: -
V gene: TRBV6-4
CDR3 DNA: TGTGCCAGCACCAGGACAGGGGGCGGTCAGCCCCAGCATTTT
CDR3 protein: CASTRTGGGQPQHF

J gene: TRBJ1-5
D gene: -
clone size: -
V gene: TRBV7-9
CDR3 DNA: TGTGCCAGCAGCTTAGCGCTAGAAGGAAAGAATCAGCCCCAGCATTTT
CDR3 protein: CASSLALEGKNQPQHF

J gene: TRBJ2-1
D gene: -
clone size: -
V gene: TRBV6-1
CDR3 DNA: TGTGCCAGCAGTATGACCCGGGGTTACAATGAGCAGTTCTTC
CDR3 protein: CASSMTRGYNEQFF

J gene: TRBJ2-1
D gene: TRBD2
clone size: once
V gene: TRBV5-8
CDR3 DNA: TGTGCCAGCAGCTTGAGGTCAGCGGGAGGGGGAAGGGAGCAGTTCTTC
CDR3 protein: CASSLRSAGGGREQFF

J gene: TRBJ1-2
D gene: TRBD1
clone size: -
V gene: TRBV6-5
CDR3 DNA: TGTGCCAGCGGGACGACAGGGAACTATGGCTACACCTTC
CDR3 protein: CASGTTGNYGYTF

J gene: TRBJ1-1
D gene: -
clone size: -
V gene: TRBV6-1
CDR3 DNA: TGTGCCAGCACCGAAAACCCAGGGTTGAACACTGAAGCTTTCTTT
CDR3 protein: CASTENPGLNTEAFF

J gene: TRBJ1-1
D gene: -
clone size: once
V gene: TRBV9
CDR3 DNA: TGTGCCAGCAGCGTAGGGGGGAGGGTGAACACTGAAGCTTTCTTT
CDR3 protein: CASSVGGRVNTEAFF

J gene: TRBJ2-1
D gene: TRBD2
clone size: once
V gene: TRBV30
CDR3 DNA: TGTGCCTGGTATGGCGGGAGAGGAGATGAGCAGTTCTTC
CDR3 protein: CAWYGGRGDEQFF

J gene: TRBJ1-5
D gene: -
clone size: -
V gene: TRBV30
CDR3 DNA: TGTGCCTGGAGGACTGAAGACAATCAGCCCCAGCATTTT
CDR3 protein: CAWRTEDNQPQHF

J gene: TRBJ2-2
D gene: TRBD2
clone size: -
V gene: TRBV27
CDR3 DNA: TGTGCCAGCAGTCCGACCCCAAGACTAGCGGGAGAACGTACCGGGGAGCTGTTTTTT
CDR3 protein: CASSPTPRLAGERTGELFF

J gene: TRBJ2-1
D gene: TRBD1
clone size: -
V gene: TRBV5-1
CDR3 DNA: TGCGCCAGCAGCCCCGGGACAGGACCTTACAATGAGCAGTTCTTC
CDR3 protein: CASSPGTGPYNEQFF

J gene: TRBJ2-5
D gene: -
clone size: -
V gene: TRBV11-3
CDR3 DNA: TGTGCCAGCAGCTTAGGGGCAAGTCCGGACCAAGAGACCCAGTACTTC
CDR3 protein: CASSLGASPDQETQYF

J gene: TRBJ1-2
D gene: -
clone size: -
V gene: TRBV25-1
CDR3 DNA: TGTGCCAGCAGTGCAGGCGGCTACACCTTC
CDR3 protein: CASSAGGYTF

J gene: TRBJ2-1
D gene: TRBD2
clone size: -
V gene: TRBV9
CDR3 DNA: TGTGCCAGCAGCGTAAGCGGGAGGGCCGAGTCCTACAATGAGCAGTTCTTC
CDR3 protein: CASSVSGRAESYNEQFF